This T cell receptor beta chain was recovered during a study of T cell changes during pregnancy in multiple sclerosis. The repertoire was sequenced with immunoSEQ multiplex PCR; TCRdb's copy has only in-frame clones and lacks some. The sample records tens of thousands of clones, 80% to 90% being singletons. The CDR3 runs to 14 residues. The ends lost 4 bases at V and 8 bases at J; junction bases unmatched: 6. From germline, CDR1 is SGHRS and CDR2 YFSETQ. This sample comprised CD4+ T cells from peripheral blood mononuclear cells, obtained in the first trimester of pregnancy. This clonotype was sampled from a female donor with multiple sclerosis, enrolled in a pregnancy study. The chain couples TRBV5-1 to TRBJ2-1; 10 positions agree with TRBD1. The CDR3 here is CASSHGTGDHEQFF. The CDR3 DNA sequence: TGCGCCAGCAGCCACGGGACAGGGGACCATGAGCAGTTCTTC.